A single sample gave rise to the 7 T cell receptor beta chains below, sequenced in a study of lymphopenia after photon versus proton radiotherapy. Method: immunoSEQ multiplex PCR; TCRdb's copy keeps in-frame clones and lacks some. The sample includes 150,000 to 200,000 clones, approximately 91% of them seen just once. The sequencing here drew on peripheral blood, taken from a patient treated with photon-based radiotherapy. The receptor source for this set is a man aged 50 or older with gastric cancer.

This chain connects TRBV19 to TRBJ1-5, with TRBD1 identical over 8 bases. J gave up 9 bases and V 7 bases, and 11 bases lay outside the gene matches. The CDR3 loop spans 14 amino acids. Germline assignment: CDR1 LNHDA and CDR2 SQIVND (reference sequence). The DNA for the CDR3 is TGTGCCAGTACCTCTCGGACAGGGAAGGGGCCCCAGCATTTT. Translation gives CASTSRTGKGPQHF.

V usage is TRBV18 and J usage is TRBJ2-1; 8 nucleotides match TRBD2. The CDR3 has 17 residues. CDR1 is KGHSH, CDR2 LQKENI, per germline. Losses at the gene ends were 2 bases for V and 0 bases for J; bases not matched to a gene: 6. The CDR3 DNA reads TGTGCCAGCTCACCATATAGCGGGACCAGCTCCTACAATGAGCAGTTCTTC. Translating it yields CASSPYSGTSSYNEQFF.

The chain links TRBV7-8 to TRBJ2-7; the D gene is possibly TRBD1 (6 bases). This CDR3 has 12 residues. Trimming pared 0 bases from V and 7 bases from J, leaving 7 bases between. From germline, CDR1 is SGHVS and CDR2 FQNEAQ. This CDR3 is CASSLARGEQYF. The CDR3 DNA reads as TGTGCCAGCAGCTTAGCTAGGGGGGAGCAGTACTTC.

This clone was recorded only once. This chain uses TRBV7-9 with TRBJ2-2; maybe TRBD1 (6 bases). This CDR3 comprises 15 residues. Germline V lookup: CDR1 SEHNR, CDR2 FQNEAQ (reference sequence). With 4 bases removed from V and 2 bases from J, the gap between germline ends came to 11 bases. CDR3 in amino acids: CASSSGQRNTGELFF. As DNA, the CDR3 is TGTGCCAGCAGCTCAGGACAGCGAAACACCGGGGAGCTGTTTTTT.

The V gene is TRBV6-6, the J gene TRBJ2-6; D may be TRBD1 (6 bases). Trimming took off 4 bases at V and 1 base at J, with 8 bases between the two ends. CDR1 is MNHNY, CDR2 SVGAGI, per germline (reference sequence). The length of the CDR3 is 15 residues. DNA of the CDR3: TGTGCCAGCAGTTCACAGGGTTCTGGGGCCAACGTCCTGACTTTC. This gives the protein CASSSQGSGANVLTF.

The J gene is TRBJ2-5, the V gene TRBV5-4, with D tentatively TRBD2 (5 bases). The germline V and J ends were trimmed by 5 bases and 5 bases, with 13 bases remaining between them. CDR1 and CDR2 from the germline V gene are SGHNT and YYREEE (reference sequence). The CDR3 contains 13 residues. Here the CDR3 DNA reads TGTGCCAGCAGATCGGCTAGCCTCGAGACCCAGTACTTC. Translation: CASRSASLETQYF.

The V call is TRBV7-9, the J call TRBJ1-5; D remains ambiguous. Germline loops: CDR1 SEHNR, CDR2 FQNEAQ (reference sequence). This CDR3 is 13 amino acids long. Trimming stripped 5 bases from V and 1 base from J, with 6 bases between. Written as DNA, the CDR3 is TGTGCCAGCAGCAAAGCAAGCAATCAGCCCCAGCATTTT. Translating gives CASSKASNQPQHF.